What follows are 27 T cell receptor beta chains derived from one specimen sequenced in a study of cytomegalovirus exposure and HLA in healthy donors. Both 60 Vbeta primers and 13 Jbeta primers went into the PCR. The protocol was immunoSEQ multiplex PCR, while the TCRdb copy is restricted to in-frame clones and leaves out a portion. The profile shows about 160,000 clones, more than 80% of them singletons. What was sequenced was PBMCs. The receptors come from a woman aged 50 to 60 in good health and CMV-seronegative.

In regard to this clone: This sample also contains other DNA sequences that code for the same CDR3. The chain has TRBV6-6 and TRBJ1-1, with TRBD1 matching 8 bases. The germline CDR1 and CDR2 sequences are MNHNY and SVGAGI (reference sequence). V shed 5 bases, J shed 5 bases, and the junction held 7 bases outside the gene matches. This CDR3 spans 14 amino acids. CDR3 sequence: CASSPGQGRTEAFF. The CDR3 nucleotides are TGTGCCAGCAGTCCTGGACAGGGTAGAACTGAAGCTTTCTTT.

V gene TRBV9 combines with J gene TRBJ1-2, with a tentative D call TRBD1 (6 bases). The CDR3 sequence is 15 residues long. V was clipped by 4 bases and J by 1 base, with 14 bases between them. Germline V gives CDR1 SGDLS, CDR2 YYNGEE. CDR3 DNA: TGTGCCAGCAGCCCCCGGGACAATCTTAACTATGGCTACACCTTC. It is translated as CASSPRDNLNYGYTF.

In its sample, this clone was seen a few times. The V and J genes are TRBV5-5 and TRBJ2-7; no definite D call. Trimming removed 4 bases at V and 2 bases at J, with 10 bases between. Germline-derived CDR1 and CDR2 are SGHKS and YYEKEE (reference sequence). CDR3 length: 13 amino acids. CDR3 in amino acids: CASSTRVAYEQYF. For the CDR3, the DNA is TGTGCCAGCAGCACCCGGGTTGCCTACGAGCAGTACTTC. The whole variable domain, filled in from reference TRBV5-5 and TRBJ2-7, reads DAGVTQSPTHLIKTRGQQVTLRCSPISGHKSVSWYQQVLGQGPQFIFQYYEKEERGRGNFPDRFSARQFPNYSSELNVNALLLGDSALYLCASSTRVAYEQYFGPGTRLTVT.

The chain recombines TRBV27 with TRBJ2-7; TRBD1 matches 8 bases. V shed 9 bases, J shed 1 base, and the junction held 11 bases outside the gene matches. This CDR3 spans 15 amino acids. CDR1 and CDR2 from the germline V gene are MNHEY and SMNVEV (reference sequence). The CDR3 nucleotides read TGTGCCAGTTTGGCGACAGGGGCCCCTTCCTACGAGCAGTACTTC. Residues: CASLATGAPSYEQYF.

The chain links TRBV7-6 to TRBJ2-3; the D is unclear. V was trimmed by 4 bases and J by 3 bases, leaving 11 bases between them. This CDR3 region has 14 residues. Germline CDR1 and CDR2: SGHVS and FNYEAQ. The CDR3 DNA sequence: TGTGCCAGCAGCTCCCCTCCGGTAACAGATACGCAGTATTTT. It translates to CASSSPPVTDTQYF.

V usage is TRBV19 and J usage is TRBJ1-5, with a tentative D call TRBD1 (5 bases). This CDR3 is 15 amino acids long. V was clipped by 6 bases and J by 1 base, with 13 bases between them. The germline V gene has CDR1 LNHDA and CDR2 SQIVND (reference sequence). The chain's CDR3 is CASREQEGSNQPQHF. CDR3 nucleotide sequence: TGTGCCAGTAGGGAACAGGAGGGGAGCAATCAGCCCCAGCATTTT.

The chain employs TRBV5-1 and TRBJ2-1; 14 nucleotides align to TRBD2. Germline V CDR1 and CDR2: SGHRS, YFSETQ. There are 16 residues in the CDR3. V lost 3 bases to trimming and J lost 5 bases; unmatched junction nucleotides: 4. The CDR3 is CASSSTSGGDDNEQFF. The CDR3 nucleotides are TGCGCCAGCAGCTCGACTAGCGGGGGGGACGACAATGAGCAGTTCTTC.

This clone came up once. The junction does not match germline at one end; this may be a read error. The CDR3 region is CASTGKAPGELLF. CDR3 sequence (DNA): TGTGCCAGCACGGGGAAGGCCCCCGGGGAGCTGCTTTTT. The J gene is TRBJ2-2, the V gene TRBV2; TRBD2 is a possible D gene (5 bases). CDR1 is SNHLY, CDR2 FYNNEI, per germline. CDR3 size: 13 residues.

The genes are TRBV10-3 and TRBJ2-7; TRBD1 matches at 7 bases. Germline CDR1 and CDR2: ENHRY and SYGVKD. Trimming at V came to 6 bases and at J to 2 bases, leaving 7 bases not matched to a gene. CDR3 length: 14 amino acids. In nucleotides, the CDR3 is TGTGCCATCAGGCCCGGGACAGCCGCCTACGAGCAGTACTTC. Its protein is CAIRPGTAAYEQYF.

The V gene is TRBV4-2, the J gene TRBJ1-5; 11 bases are a match to TRBD1. The germline gives CDR1 LGHNA, CDR2 YNFKEQ. The V and J ends lost 1 base and 6 bases, in that order; junction bases with no gene match: 5. This CDR3 region has 16 residues. The CDR3 sequence: CASSQAGTGGPQPQHF. CDR3 nucleotide sequence: TGTGCCAGCAGCCAAGCCGGGACAGGGGGGCCTCAGCCCCAGCATTTT.

This clone showed up just once. The chain carries TRBV4-2 and TRBJ1-2; weak D call: TRBD1 (6 bases). This CDR3 has 17 residues. V lost 2 bases and J 2 bases, leaving 18 bases between the germline ends. Germline V CDR1 and CDR2: LGHNA, YNFKEQ. CDR3 loop: CASSQMGGLPTNYGYTF. The DNA of the CDR3 is TGTGCCAGCAGCCAAATGGGGGGGCTGCCGACAAACTATGGCTACACCTTC.

The chain employs TRBV5-1 and TRBJ1-2; perhaps TRBD1 as D (5 bases). This CDR3 comprises 19 residues. Germline CDR1 SGHRS, CDR2 YFSETQ. V lost 0 bases and J 7 bases, leaving 28 bases between the germline ends. CDR3 region: CASSLAGGSLQPTPSGYTF. The CDR3 DNA sequence: TGCGCCAGCAGCTTGGCGGGGGGGTCTCTCCAACCCACGCCCAGTGGCTACACCTTC.

V is TRBV15 and J is TRBJ1-1; no definite D call. The CDR3 has 12 amino acids. The V gene's germline CDR1 is LNHNV and CDR2 YYDKDF (reference sequence). V lost 6 bases, J lost 2 bases, and 7 bases lay in between. The CDR3 DNA is TGTGCCACCAGGGAGTACAACACTGAAGCTTTCTTT. Its protein product is CATREYNTEAFF.

This clone was seen a single time. The J gene is TRBJ2-5, the V gene TRBV14; 9 bases agree with TRBD2. The germline CDR1 and CDR2 sequences are SGHDN and FVKESK. The CDR3 runs 16 residues. V lost 6 bases to trimming and J lost 2 bases; unmatched junction nucleotides: 10. The CDR3 nucleotides read TGTGCCAGCAGTCGAGCAATGAGCGGGAGGCAAGAGACCCAGTACTTC. Amino acids: CASSRAMSGRQETQYF.

CDR3 loop: CASSLGLAGGWDEQFF. The CDR3 nucleotides are TGCGCCAGCAGCTTGGGACTAGCGGGAGGGTGGGATGAGCAGTTCTTC. The V call is TRBV5-1, the J call TRBJ2-1, with 14 bases fitting TRBD2. The CDR3 runs to 16 residues. CDR1 and CDR2 (germline): SGHRS, YFSETQ. J was trimmed by 8 bases and V by 0 bases; bases with no gene match: 4.

This sequence joins TRBV6-1 and TRBJ2-7; no definite D call. The germline CDR1 and CDR2 sequences are MNHNS and SASEGT. The CDR3 spans 12 residues. V was trimmed by 11 bases and J by 2 bases, leaving 13 bases between them. DNA of the CDR3: TGTGCCCGAGGTTGTAATACCTACGAGCAGTACTTC. As protein: CARGCNTYEQYF.

This chain connects TRBV6-5 to TRBJ2-1; maybe TRBD1 (5 bases). Germline V gene data show CDR1 as MNHEY and CDR2 as SVGAGI. This CDR3 has 13 residues. V was pared by 2 bases and J by 5 bases, with 7 bases between. The CDR3 loop is CASSYNRHNEQFF. Here the CDR3 DNA reads TGTGCCAGCAGTTACAACAGGCACAATGAGCAGTTCTTC.

This chain joins TRBV6-6 and TRBJ2-5; D gene uncertain. The V and J ends lost 6 bases and 0 bases respectively, with 11 bases between them. The CDR3 is 14 residues long. Germline V lookup: CDR1 MNHNY, CDR2 SVGAGI (reference sequence). CDR3 in amino acids: CASRYTDNQETQYF. The CDR3 nucleotides read TGTGCCAGCAGGTATACAGATAACCAAGAGACCCAGTACTTC.

The J gene is TRBJ2-5, the V gene TRBV6-1, with 8 bases that match TRBD2. Germline CDR1 is MNHNS and CDR2 is SASEGT. Trimming removed 2 bases from V and 5 bases from J; junction bases left unmatched: 13. This CDR3 is 17 amino acids long. The CDR3 here is CASSERGTGGGRETQYF. CDR3 in DNA: TGTGCCAGCAGTGAAAGAGGAACGGGTGGCGGGAGGGAGACCCAGTACTTC.

This chain uses TRBV2 with TRBJ2-3; possibly TRBD2 for D (6 bases). V was trimmed by 3 bases and J by 5 bases, leaving 15 bases between them. Germline V gene data show CDR1 as SNHLY and CDR2 as FYNNEI. This CDR3 region has 15 residues. The CDR3 coding sequence is TGTGCCAGCAGTGAGGGAACTAGCAAGAGAGATACGCAGTATTTT. Translation gives CASSEGTSKRDTQYF.

In DNA form, the CDR3 reads TGCGCCAGCAGCCAAAACAGGGGTCTGGAGACCCAGTACTTC. Translation: CASSQNRGLETQYF. The V gene is TRBV5-1, the J gene TRBJ2-5; 7 bases fit TRBD1. The CDR3 is 14 residues long. The junction had 8 bases not matched to a gene; V was cut back by 4 bases and J by 5 bases. Germline V gene data show CDR1 as SGHRS and CDR2 as YFSETQ. The variable domain in full, with the rest retrieved from reference TRBV5-1 and TRBJ2-5, is KAGVTQTPRYLIKTRGQQVTLSCSPISGHRSVSWYQQTPGQGLQFLFEYFSETQRNKGNFPGRFSGRQFSNSRSEMNVSTLELGDSALYLCASSQNRGLETQYFGPGTRLLVL.

This clone was found a few times. The V call is TRBV10-3, the J call TRBJ1-1; 11 nucleotides line up with TRBD1. From germline, CDR1 is ENHRY and CDR2 SYGVKD. Trimming cost V 7 bases and J 4 bases; bases outside gene matches: 5. The CDR3 contains 14 residues. The CDR3 protein is CAINSGTGGTEAFF. The CDR3 DNA reads as TGTGCCATCAACTCCGGGACAGGGGGCACTGAAGCTTTCTTT.

The chain recombines TRBV9 with TRBJ2-7, with D possibly matching TRBD1 (5 bases). The V gene's germline CDR1 is SGDLS and CDR2 YYNGEE. CDR3 size: 13 residues. V lost 0 bases, J lost 6 bases, and 10 bases lay in between. CDR3 in amino acids: CASSVEGYSEQYF. The CDR3 DNA sequence: TGTGCCAGCAGCGTAGAGGGGTATTCCGAGCAGTACTTC.

The chain recombines TRBV29-1 with TRBJ1-1; 7 bases align to TRBD1. V was clipped by 7 bases and J by 1 base; unmatched bases: 6. Germline loops: CDR1 SQVTM, CDR2 ANQGSEA. The CDR3 contains 13 residues. The CDR3 sequence: CSAHDRANTEAFF. CDR3 DNA sequence: TGCAGCGCTCACGACAGGGCGAACACTGAAGCTTTCTTT.

The CDR3 nucleotides are TGTGCCAGCAGCCAATTTGACAGGTACAATGAGCAGTTCTTC. It codes for CASSQFDRYNEQFF. This chain links TRBV5-6 with TRBJ2-1; D perhaps matches TRBD1 (6 bases). Germline loops: CDR1 SGHDT, CDR2 YYEEEE. The CDR3 totals 14 residues. Trimming removed 4 bases from V and 4 bases from J, with 12 bases in between.

The chain links TRBV28 to TRBJ2-7, with TRBD2 matching 9 bases. The V gene end was trimmed by 5 bases and the J gene end by 0 bases; junction bases not matched to a gene: 14. CDR1 and CDR2 from the germline V gene are MDHEN and SYDVKM. The CDR3 runs 18 residues. The CDR3 spells CASSPRVAGAHSSYEQYF. CDR3 nucleotide sequence: TGTGCCAGCAGTCCCCGAGTAGCGGGAGCCCACAGCTCCTACGAGCAGTACTTC.

This chain links TRBV6-5 with TRBJ2-2; D is unclear. The CDR3 length is 15 residues. V was shortened by 6 bases and J by 2 bases, with 13 bases between the two germline ends. Germline CDR1 is MNHEY and CDR2 is SVGAGI. CDR3 bases: TGTGCCAGCAGCCCAGACTGGTTCAACACCGGGGAGCTGTTTTTT. Its translation: CASSPDWFNTGELFF.